This TCR beta chain was recorded in a study of human T cells and chemical hapten exposure. Germline loops: CDR1 MNHEY, CDR2 SVGEGT. Between the trimmed V and J ends, which lost 2 bases and 1 base, there was a span of 9 bases. The CDR3 loop spans 14 amino acids. TCRdb re-analysed the RACE reads in MiXCR, keeping a single row per CDR3 protein. The sample gives about 190,000 distinct CDR3 sequences, under 25% of which show up once; under 2.5% is in the top ten. This clonotype was recorded once. The time point denotes: patch test 3, about 24 weeks after DPC sensitization. The sample's treatment: therapeutic diphenylcyclopropenone sensitization with weekly scalp DPC.

The chain is built from TRBV6-2 or TRBV6-3 and TRBJ2-7; no firm D call. Material: whole blood, obtained in connection with sensitization to the hapten diphenylcyclopropenone (DPC). The sequence came from a woman aged 40 to 50 with alopecia areata. Some clones in this sample may be carry-over from other donors' samples. Here the CDR3 DNA reads TGTGCCAGCAGTTACGTAGGGTTGTCCTACGAGCAGTACTTC. Residues: CASSYVGLSYEQYF.